The T cell receptor (beta chain) described here comes from a study of T cells after yellow fever vaccination. TCRdb reprocessed the 5' RACE reads with MiXCR, giving one entry per CDR3 protein. The table records 610,000 or so distinct CDR3 sequences, 10% to 15% of them present only once. This clonotype has a count of ten or more. Trimming removed 1 base at V and 1 base at J, with 11 bases between. Germline-derived CDR1 and CDR2 are SGHRS and YFSETQ. The CDR3 sequence is 16 residues long. This sample comprised PBMCs, obtained on the day of the yellow fever booster vaccination. The chain has TRBV5-1 and TRBJ2-2; possibly TRBD1 or TRBD2 for D (5 bases each). The sequence was obtained from a man aged 30 to 39 who received the YFV17D yellow fever vaccine. The CDR3 sequence: CASSLPREWNTGELFF. CDR3 DNA sequence: TGCGCCAGCAGCTTGCCCAGGGAGTGGAACACCGGGGAGCTGTTTTTT.